This T cell receptor (beta chain) was captured by sequencing in a study of cytomegalovirus exposure and HLA in healthy donors. About the study: The approximately 120 validation repertoires, a later analysis reported, used the same platform as the 650 to 800 repertoires from the first cohort.

Overall study results and limits: A list of more than 150 TCR beta chains associated with cytomegalovirus was given. The finding came from a later analysis; first-cohort TCR clusters tended to co-occur in the roughly 120 validation repertoires. Most TCR sequences were rare, but some public TCRs occurred in many donors.

Concerning this clone itself: What it binds is not known.

The V gene lost 2 bases and the J gene lost 7 bases, with 11 bases spanning the gap. This CDR3 spans 13 amino acids. Germline V gives CDR1 MDHEN, CDR2 SYDVKM. Generated by immunoSEQ multiplex PCR, the TCRdb table keeps only in-frame clones and is missing some. The sample consists of hundreds of thousands of clones, just over 85% of them appearing once. Sequenced material: PBMCs. The sequence was obtained from a woman aged 18-30 years in good health and CMV-seronegative. V is TRBV28 and J is TRBJ1-2; D might be TRBD1 (5 bases). The CDR3 sequence is CASSLGGVGGYTF. In nucleotides, the CDR3 is TGTGCCAGCAGTTTAGGAGGGGTCGGTGGCTACACCTTC.